This record concerns one T cell receptor (beta chain) sequence. With 4 bases removed from V and 4 bases from J, the gap between germline ends came to 8 bases. The germline V gene has CDR1 SQVTM and CDR2 ANQGSEA. The CDR3 sequence is 11 residues long. The data were obtained in a study of control samples from healthy donors and cancer patients. TCRdb keeps only in-frame clones here, not all; method: immunoSEQ multiplex PCR. The sample shows 90,000 or so clones, around 90% of them seen only once. The V call is TRBV29-1, the J call TRBJ2-7; perhaps TRBD1 as D (6 bases). The material sequenced was blood. The clonotype originates from a woman aged 70-85 years in good health. CDR3: CSVGTVYEQYF. The CDR3 coding sequence is TGCAGCGTTGGGACAGTTTACGAGCAGTACTTC.